The present entry profiles one T cell receptor beta chain with its context. Its antigen has not been determined. No base quality values were provided; no much bigger clone lies one nucleotide off. V is cut back by 4 bases and J by 6 bases, with 12 bases in the junction unmatched. CDR1 SGDLS and CDR2 YYNGEE were looked up in the germline V gene. The CDR3 starts with the cysteine, ends with the phenylalanine, and has 16 residues. The entry retains the CDR3 DNA only, 48 bases that are in frame from base 1. Receptor amplification or capture employed the immunoSEQ multiplex PCR assay. Turning to the authors' computational methods: A statistical classification framework was built to diagnose cytomegalovirus status from the catalog of TCR beta chain sequences. The immuneACCESS repertoire file appears here via TCRdb, limited to in-frame rearrangements. These files lack a portion of the clones; in checked studies, under half of the deficit traces to unresolved V genes, and the cause of the others is not known. The D gene and trimming were derived from the DNA, and the V and J assignments and clone size from that table. This sample lists 220,000 or so clones; around 80% were detected once. Of the sample, over 12% falls within the top ten clones.

The data derive from a study of cytomegalovirus exposure and HLA in healthy donors (dated by TCRdb to 2016 to 2017). Concerning the study at large: According to a later analysis, one platform produced both the 100 to 150 validation repertoires and the 700 or so repertoires of the first cohort. The study aimed to test whether signatures of past pathogen exposure could be identified by cataloging public T cell receptors. In addition to the first cohort of 666 subjects, a separate validation cohort of about 120 different subjects was used. To predict cytomegalovirus infection status, the study combined high-throughput TCR immunosequencing, statistical association of individual TCRs with disease status, and machine learning.

Findings and caveats that apply to the study as a whole: In both the original and validation cohorts, the classifier was reported to diagnose cytomegalovirus status with high specificity and sensitivity. Across donors, most TCR sequences were observed very rarely, whereas some public TCRs were present in many individuals. A later analysis lacked HLA typing for the validation cohort, so it scored co-occurrence in that cohort across all 130 or so repertoires. The study gave a list of about 150 TCR beta chains associated with cytomegalovirus. According to the authors, the approach could potentially be generalized to other disease states and immunological phenotypes. In vitro tests confirmed that a few of the cytomegalovirus-associated TCR beta chains recognize cytomegalovirus antigens. In a later analysis, TCRs clustered in the first cohort were found to also tend to co-occur in the approximately 120 validation repertoires, with around 94% of cluster scores above 0.

The donors belonged to the validation cohort of 120 subjects, which was separate from the roughly 700-subject first cohort. The chain is made from TRBV9 and TRBJ2-1, with 8 bases in between that match TRBD1. The specimen sequenced was PBMCs. The receptor's source is a woman in her 30s in good health and CMV-seropositive. In nucleotide form, the sequence is TGTGCCAGCAGCCCGACCCGGGACAGGTGGGGCAATGAGCAGTTCTTC. It specifies CASSPTRDRWGNEQFF.